The next 8 T cell receptor beta chains were all read from a single sample in a study of shared T cell receptors in the human thymus. This table comes from immunoSEQ multiplex PCR, and its TCRdb copy is limited to in-frame clones, with some not included. The sample consists of hundreds of thousands of clones, about 84% of them appearing once. These data are also associated with another study on human thymus T cells.

The material sequenced was thymocytes. The receptors derive from a boy younger than two with a congenital heart defect.

Remarks on this clone: Because the CDR3's place on the DNA is in doubt, the DNA is left out and the CDR3 is given as listed by TCRdb. V and J are TRBV28 and TRBJ2-7; the table gives TRBD1 as D, unverified against the DNA. The CDR3 comprises 14 residues, both ends counted. The germline gives CDR1 MDHEN, CDR2 SYDVKM. The CDR3 here is CASSSSDRNYEQYF.

The chain couples TRBV19 to TRBJ2-3; possibly TRBD2 for D (6 bases). The CDR3 has 16 residues. Germline V gives CDR1 LNHDA, CDR2 SQIVND (reference sequence). Trimming took off 5 bases at V and 4 bases at J, with 19 bases between the two ends. CDR3 in amino acids: CASSPSWRGSPDTQYF. CDR3 nucleotides: TGTGCCAGTAGTCCATCGTGGCGGGGAAGCCCAGATACGCAGTATTTT.

The chain has TRBV6-5 and TRBJ2-1; the D gene is possibly TRBD1 (5 bases). V was trimmed by 4 bases and J by 2 bases, leaving 6 bases between them. Germline CDR1 is MNHEY and CDR2 is SVGAGI. There are 13 residues in the CDR3. This CDR3 reads CASSSGPYNEQFF. The CDR3 region has the DNA TGTGCCAGCAGTTCAGGGCCCTACAATGAGCAGTTCTTC.

The genes are TRBV30 and TRBJ2-1; 12 bases line up with TRBD2. Germline V gene sequence: CDR1 GTSNPN, CDR2 SVGIG (reference sequence). J was trimmed by 5 bases and V by 4 bases; bases with no gene match: 9. This CDR3 has 16 amino acids. CDR3 bases: TGTGCCTGGAAAGGACTAGCGGGACCCCCCCACAATGAGCAGTTCTTC. This encodes CAWKGLAGPPHNEQFF.

The V and J genes are TRBV2 and TRBJ1-2, with D possibly TRBD1 on 6 matching bases. Germline V lookup: CDR1 SNHLY, CDR2 FYNNEI. This CDR3 is built from 11 residues. Trimming shortened V by 7 bases and J by 8 bases, and 11 bases separated the two germline ends. CDR3 amino acids: CASKGGLGYTF. Here the CDR3 DNA reads TGTGCCAGCAAGGGGGGGTTGGGCTACACCTTC.

The gene calls are TRBV7-2 and TRBJ1-1, with D unresolved. CDR3 size: 14 residues. Trimming cost V 5 bases and J 6 bases, with 16 bases left between them. Germline V gene lookup returns CDR1 SGHTA and CDR2 FQGNSA. The CDR3 here is CASSQPTWGAEAFF. The CDR3 bases are TGTGCCAGCAGCCAACCTACGTGGGGAGCTGAAGCTTTCTTT.

The J gene is TRBJ1-1, the V gene TRBV27; 8 bases are shared with TRBD1. This CDR3 has 14 amino acids. V was pared by 5 bases and J by 0 bases, with 2 bases of the junction left unmatched. Germline V gene lookup returns CDR1 MNHEY and CDR2 SMNVEV (reference sequence). Here the CDR3 DNA reads TGTGCCAGCAGTCCGGACAGGGTGAACACTGAAGCTTTCTTT. It translates to CASSPDRVNTEAFF.

The chain has TRBV4-3 and TRBJ2-1; possible D gene TRBD2, 7 bases. The CDR3 has 20 residues. V was shortened by 1 base and J by 1 base, with 23 bases between the two germline ends. CDR1 and CDR2 from the germline V gene are LGHNA and YSLEER. In DNA, the CDR3 is TGCGCCAGCAGCCAAGGGGGGGGAACAGGGAGAATCAGTTCCTACAATGAGCAGTTCTTC. Amino acid sequence: CASSQGGGTGRISSYNEQFF.